The 25 T cell receptor beta chains reported below all come from one sample, sequenced in a study of breast tumors, draining lymph nodes, adjacent tissues. Breast cancer patients provided tissue from their axillary draining lymph nodes. TCRdb independently ran MiXCR on the multiplex PCR reads; one entry per CDR3 protein. The repertoire includes about 200,000 distinct CDR3 sequences, over 25% of them detected once, and roughly 4% sits in the top ten. The sequenced material came from axillary lymph node tissue. Receptors were obtained from a female donor with breast cancer. Some clones in this sample may be carry-over from other donors' samples.

This clonotype was counted ten times or more. The chain combines TRBV20-1 with TRBJ2-5; D not certain. The CDR3 has 15 amino acids. The germline V gene has CDR1 DFQATT and CDR2 SNEGSKA (reference sequence). The V and J ends lost 3 bases and 2 bases respectively, with 16 bases between them. Written as DNA, the CDR3 is TGCAGTGCTAGGAGTGGGTTGGGGTCACAAGAGACCCAGTACTTC. Amino acids: CSARSGLGSQETQYF.

This clonotype was recorded at least ten times. The V gene is TRBV2, the J gene TRBJ2-7, with D unresolved. CDR1 and CDR2 (germline): SNHLY, FYNNEI. Trimming took off 5 bases at V and 7 bases at J, with 9 bases between the two ends. The CDR3 covers 11 residues. The CDR3 sequence: CASSTQVEQYF. Written as DNA, the CDR3 is TGTGCCAGCAGTACCCAGGTAGAGCAGTACTTC. The full variable domain, rest sourced from reference TRBV2 and TRBJ2-7, is EPEVTQTPSHQVTQMGQEVILRCVPISNHLYFYWYRQILGQKVEFLVSFYNNEISEKSEIFDDQFSVERPDGSNFTLKIRSTKLEDSAMYFCASSTQVEQYFGPGTRLTVT.

This clonotype was seen many times. This chain connects TRBV11-2 to TRBJ2-2, with 7 bases aligning to TRBD1. Germline V CDR1 and CDR2: SGHAT, FQNNGV. V shed 5 bases, J shed 2 bases, and the junction held 8 bases outside the gene matches. This CDR3 is built from 16 residues. DNA for the CDR3: TGTGCCAGCAGCAACAGACAGGGCCTAAACACCGGGGAGCTGTTTTTT. It is translated as CASSNRQGLNTGELFF.

This clonotype was seen at least ten times. The chain has TRBV5-5 and TRBJ2-7, with 8 nucleotides matching TRBD1. V shed 4 bases, J shed 4 bases, and the junction held 10 bases outside the gene matches. The CDR3 runs 15 residues. Germline V lookup: CDR1 SGHKS, CDR2 YYEKEE (reference sequence). DNA for the CDR3: TGTGCCAGCAGCCGAGATGACAGGGGCGGTTACGAGCAGTACTTC. As protein: CASSRDDRGGYEQYF.

Comment on this clonotype: This is likely a read error, given that the CDR3 carries no conserved phenylalanine or tryptophan at its end. Because the CDR3's place on the DNA is in doubt, the DNA is left out and the CDR3 is given as listed by TCRdb. The chain employs TRBV20-1 and TRBJ2-5; TRBD1, the table's D call, was not compared with the DNA. Termini included, the CDR3 measures 14 amino acids. CDR1 and CDR2 (germline): DFQATT, SNEGSKA (reference sequence). CDR3 protein: CSATGTGSGYTFGS.

Only a few counts were recorded for this clonotype. This clone may be a read error of a much larger clone one base away. V is TRBV7-2 and J is TRBJ2-1; no definite D call. The V and J ends lost 1 base and 7 bases respectively, with 14 bases between them. There are 15 residues in the CDR3. CDR1 is SGHTA and CDR2 is FQGNSA in the germline V gene. This CDR3 reads CASSLVATWWNEQFF. The CDR3 DNA is TGTGCCAGCAGCTTAGTGGCTACTTGGTGGAATGAGCAGTTCTTC.

Comments on this clonotype: This may arise from a read error, as a much more abundant clone is one base away. The chain couples TRBV6-5 to TRBJ2-7; D is undetermined. From germline, CDR1 is MNHEY and CDR2 SVGAGI. This CDR3 comprises 13 residues. Trimming left V 4 bases short and J 4 bases short, with 11 bases between. This CDR3 is CASSFSSVYEQYF. As DNA, the CDR3 is TGTGCCAGCAGTTTCTCGAGCGTTTACGAGCAGTACTTC.

This clonotype was detected many times. The V and J genes are TRBV4-1 and TRBJ1-6; D is perhaps TRBD1 (5 bases). Germline values: CDR1 MGHRA, CDR2 YSYEKL. Trimming removed 0 bases at V and 4 bases at J, with 10 bases between. The CDR3 contains 16 residues. The DNA for the CDR3 is TGCGCCAGCAGCCAAGAGACAGCGGGGTATAATTCACCCCTCCACTTT. As protein: CASSQETAGYNSPLHF.

The chain combines TRBV12-3 or TRBV12-4 with TRBJ1-2, with TRBD1 matching 9 bases. The CDR3 is 13 amino acids. V gave up 3 bases and J gave up 9 bases; unmatched junction bases: 5. The CDR3 protein is CASSFAGQGRYTF. CDR3 DNA: TGTGCCAGCAGTTTCGCGGGACAGGGTCGCTACACCTTC.

This clonotype was picked up many times. This chain joins TRBV6-5 and TRBJ2-7, with TRBD1 matching over 10 bases. The CDR3 length is 14 residues. Germline V lookup: CDR1 MNHEY, CDR2 SVGAGI. V shed 2 bases and J 4 bases; nucleotides not matched to a gene: 2. This CDR3 reads CASSYKGQGYEQYF. The CDR3 bases are TGTGCCAGCAGTTACAAGGGACAGGGGTACGAGCAGTACTTC.

This clonotype appeared many times. The V call is TRBV18, the J call TRBJ1-2; 7 nucleotides match TRBD1. Germline CDR1 is KGHSH and CDR2 is LQKENI. The CDR3 runs 14 residues. V was pared by 3 bases and J by 4 bases, with 5 bases of the junction left unmatched. This CDR3 is CASSPSGQTYGYTF. CDR3 DNA sequence: TGTGCCAGCTCACCTTCGGGACAGACCTATGGCTACACCTTC. The full variable domain, with the rest looked up from reference TRBV18 and TRBJ1-2, is NAGVMQNPRHLVRRRGQEARLRCSPMKGHSHVYWYRQLPEEGLKFMVYLQKENIIDESGMPKERFSAEFPKEGPSILRIQQVVRGDSAAYFCASSPSGQTYGYTFGSGTRLTVV.

V usage is TRBV9 and J usage is TRBJ1-3; D perhaps matches TRBD1 (5 bases). From germline, CDR1 is SGDLS and CDR2 YYNGEE. The CDR3 runs 19 residues. Trimming took 4 bases from V and 1 from J, leaving 24 bases between them. The CDR3 protein is CASSHVPGLAGVSGNTIYF. The CDR3 DNA sequence: TGTGCCAGCAGCCACGTACCGGGACTAGCGGGGGTATCTGGAAACACCATATATTTT.

As regards this clonotype: Possible read error: a much larger clone is one base away. The V and J genes are TRBV3-1 and TRBJ2-5; 7 nucleotides match TRBD1. The CDR3 loop spans 14 amino acids. Germline values: CDR1 LGHDT, CDR2 YNNKEL (reference sequence). The J segment lost 2 bases and the V segment lost 0 bases, leaving 0 bases of the junction unmatched. CDR3 loop: CASSQDRGQETQYF. CDR3 nucleotide sequence: TGTGCCAGCAGCCAAGACAGGGGGCAAGAGACCCAGTACTTC.

Many counts were recorded for this clonotype. The chain combines TRBV5-1 with TRBJ2-3; 8 nucleotides line up with TRBD2. This CDR3 is built from 14 residues. With 6 bases clipped from V and 4 bases from J, the junction kept 7 bases outside the gene matches. Germline V gene data show CDR1 as SGHRS and CDR2 as YFSETQ. The DNA of the CDR3 is TGCGCCAGCACGGACGGGGGGGGCGCAGATACGCAGTATTTT. This sequence encodes CASTDGGGADTQYF.

The table lists this clonotype with a few counts. The V call is TRBV9, the J call TRBJ2-3; TRBD2 matches at 16 bases. There are 21 residues in the CDR3. The germline gives CDR1 SGDLS, CDR2 YYNGEE. J gave up 2 bases and V 5 bases, and 17 bases lay outside the gene matches. The CDR3: CASSEKPGLAGGPVHTDTQYF. The CDR3, as DNA: TGTGCCAGCAGTGAAAAACCGGGACTAGCGGGGGGGCCGGTTCACACAGATACGCAGTATTTT.

This clonotype has a handful of counts. This clone may be a read error of a much larger clone one base away. The V call is TRBV20-1, the J call TRBJ2-3; 8 nucleotides align to TRBD1. CDR1 DFQATT and CDR2 SNEGSKA come from the germline V gene (reference sequence). The CDR3 loop spans 14 amino acids. CDR3 nucleotides: TGCAGTGCTAGACAGGGGGCTAGCACAGCTACGCAGTATTTT. Its protein is CSARQGASTATQYF.

This clonotype came up a few times. This rearrangement joins TRBV7-8 to TRBJ2-7, with TRBD2 matching 7 bases. With 5 bases clipped from V and 5 bases from J, the junction kept 6 bases outside the gene matches. Looked up from germline, CDR1 is SGHVS and CDR2 is FQNEAQ. This CDR3 has 13 amino acids. The CDR3 bases are TGTGCCAGCAGCGCTCGGACTAGTAACGAGCAGTACTTC. Encoded protein: CASSARTSNEQYF.

The V and J genes are TRBV19 and TRBJ2-1; the match to TRBD1 covers 7 bases. Germline lookup yields CDR1 LNHDA and CDR2 SQIVND (reference sequence). The CDR3 length is 13 residues. Losses at the gene ends were 8 bases for V and 10 bases for J; bases not matched to a gene: 11. The CDR3 bases are TGTGCCAGTCACCCCGGGACCAGGGGGGAGCAGTTCTTC. Amino acids: CASHPGTRGEQFF.

Of note for this clonotype: The final CDR3 position lacks the conserved phenylalanine or tryptophan, pointing to a likely read error. The chain combines TRBV5-1 with TRBJ1-6; TRBD1 might be the D (5 bases). This CDR3 has 15 amino acids. Trimming took off 4 bases at V and 7 bases at J, with 15 bases between the two ends. Per the germline V gene, CDR1 is SGHRS and CDR2 is YFSETQ. CDR3 DNA sequence: TGCGCCAGCAGCACCGGGGGAGGGATGAATTCACCCCTCCACCTT. This translates into CASSTGGGMNSPLHL.

This clonotype was counted at least ten times. The rearrangement uses TRBV6-6 and TRBJ1-5; 7 bases fit TRBD1. The germline V gene has CDR1 MNHNY and CDR2 SVGAGI (reference sequence). With 7 bases clipped from V and 7 bases from J, the junction kept 10 bases outside the gene matches. This CDR3 is 14 amino acids long. CDR3 DNA: TGTGCCAGCAAAACACAGGGGTCCCAACAGCCCCAGCATTTT. Translating gives CASKTQGSQQPQHF.

This clonotype was counted between two and nine times. A clone one base away is much larger, so this may be a read error. This chain joins TRBV5-1 and TRBJ1-5; 8 bases are a match to TRBD1. The CDR3 contains 16 residues. Germline V lookup: CDR1 SGHRS, CDR2 YFSETQ. Trimming at V came to 1 base and at J to 12 bases, leaving 15 bases not matched to a gene. The CDR3 region is CASSLPTGEYPSNQHF. The CDR3 coding sequence is TGCGCCAGCAGCTTGCCGACAGGGGAGTATCCCTCAAACCAGCATTTT.

This clonotype was seen ten or more times. The rearrangement uses TRBV28 and TRBJ2-5; 7 nucleotides align to TRBD1. The J segment lost 5 bases and the V segment lost 4 bases, leaving 7 bases of the junction unmatched. The V gene's germline CDR1 is MDHEN and CDR2 SYDVKM. CDR3 length equals 14 residues. CDR3 DNA: TGTGCCAGCAGTTCGCCTGACAGGGTCGAGACCCAGTACTTC. It is translated as CASSSPDRVETQYF.

This clonotype came up many times. Here the CDR3 DNA reads TGCAGTGCCCTAATGCAGGGGTTGAGGAGCAATCAGCCCCAGCATTTT. Residues: CSALMQGLRSNQPQHF. This rearrangement joins TRBV20-1 to TRBJ1-5; D possibly corresponds to TRBD1 (6 bases). V was shortened by 6 bases and J by 1 base, with 19 bases between the two germline ends. Germline V gives CDR1 DFQATT, CDR2 SNEGSKA (reference sequence). CDR3 size: 16 residues.

This clonotype came up many times. Here the CDR3 reads CASSLVASGYNEQFF. In nucleotides, the CDR3 is TGTGCCAGCAGCTTGGTGGCTAGCGGTTACAATGAGCAGTTCTTC. This chain uses TRBV5-6 with TRBJ2-1; TRBD2 aligns across 7 bases. This CDR3 region has 15 residues. The ends lost 0 bases at V and 4 bases at J; junction bases unmatched: 4. Germline CDR1 reads SGHDT; CDR2 reads YYEEEE.

This chain joins TRBV5-4 and TRBJ2-2; the D call may be TRBD1 or TRBD2 (6 bases each). The CDR3 length is 17 residues. V dropped 0 bases and J dropped 3 bases, with 15 bases sitting between them. The V gene's germline CDR1 is SGHNT and CDR2 YYREEE (reference sequence). CDR3 loop: CASSLGGPGAHTGELFF. The CDR3 region has the DNA TGTGCCAGCAGCTTGGGGGGCCCGGGGGCGCACACCGGGGAGCTGTTTTTT.